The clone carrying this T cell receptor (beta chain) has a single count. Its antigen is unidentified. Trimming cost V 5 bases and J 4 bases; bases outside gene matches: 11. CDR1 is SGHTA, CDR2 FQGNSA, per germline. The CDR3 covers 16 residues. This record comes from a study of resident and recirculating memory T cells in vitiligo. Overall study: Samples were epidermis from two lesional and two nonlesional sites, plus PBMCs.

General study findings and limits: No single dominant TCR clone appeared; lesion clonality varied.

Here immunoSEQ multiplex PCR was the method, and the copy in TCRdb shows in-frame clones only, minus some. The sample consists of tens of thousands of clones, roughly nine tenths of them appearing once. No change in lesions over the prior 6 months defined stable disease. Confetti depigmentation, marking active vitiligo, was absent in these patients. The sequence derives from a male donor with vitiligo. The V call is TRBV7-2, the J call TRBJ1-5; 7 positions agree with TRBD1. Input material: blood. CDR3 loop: CASSPTGTARNQPQHF. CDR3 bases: TGTGCCAGCAGCCCTACCGGGACAGCGAGAAATCAGCCCCAGCATTTT.